This entry describes one T cell receptor (beta chain). Its target is not known. This entry is derived from a study of chemoradiotherapy in HPV16-positive cancers. Whole-study findings and limits: Candidate HPV-specific clones and E7-related TCR motifs grew in tumor during treatment. Functional assays defining HPV-specific T cells used only two HPV16-positive patients.

Only in-frame clones appear in the TCRdb table, and some are missing; sequencing was by immunoSEQ multiplex PCR. Of under 7,500 clones in the sample, 90% to 95% were seen once. Germline V lookup: CDR1 KGHSH, CDR2 LQKENI. Losses at the gene ends were 3 bases for V and 2 bases for J; bases not matched to a gene: 6. The CDR3 extends over 15 amino acids. Sequencing used blood, obtained from a patient who underwent chemoradiotherapy. This receptor was identified in a human donor with HPV-associated anogenital cancer. This chain connects TRBV18 to TRBJ2-5, with 7 bases aligning to TRBD1. The CDR3 coding sequence is TGTGCCAGCTCACCCAATCCGGGACAGCAAGAGACCCAGTACTTC. Protein: CASSPNPGQQETQYF.